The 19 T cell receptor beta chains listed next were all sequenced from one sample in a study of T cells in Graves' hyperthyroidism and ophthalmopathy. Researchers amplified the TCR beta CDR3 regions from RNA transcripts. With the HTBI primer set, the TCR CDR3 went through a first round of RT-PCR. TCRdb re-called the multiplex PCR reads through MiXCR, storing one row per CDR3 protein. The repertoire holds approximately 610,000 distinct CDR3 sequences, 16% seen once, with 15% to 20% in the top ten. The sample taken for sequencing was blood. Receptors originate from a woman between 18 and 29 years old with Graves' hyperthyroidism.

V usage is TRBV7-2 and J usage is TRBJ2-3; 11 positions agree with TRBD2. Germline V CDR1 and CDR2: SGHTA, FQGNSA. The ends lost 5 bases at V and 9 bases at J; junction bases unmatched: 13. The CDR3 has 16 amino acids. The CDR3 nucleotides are TGTGCCAGCAGCGCACCAGCCGGGACTAGCGGACAGACGCAGTATTTT. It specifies CASSAPAGTSGQTQYF.

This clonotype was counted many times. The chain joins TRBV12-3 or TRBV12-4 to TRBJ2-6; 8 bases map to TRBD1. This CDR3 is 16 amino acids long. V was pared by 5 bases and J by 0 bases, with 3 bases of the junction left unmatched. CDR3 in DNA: TGTGCCAGCAGTAGGACAGGGCGCTCTGGGGCCAACGTCCTGACTTTC. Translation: CASSRTGRSGANVLTF.

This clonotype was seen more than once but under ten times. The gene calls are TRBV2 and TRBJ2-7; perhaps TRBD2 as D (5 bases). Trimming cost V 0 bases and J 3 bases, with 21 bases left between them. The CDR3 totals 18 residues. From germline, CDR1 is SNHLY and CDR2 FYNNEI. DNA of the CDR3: TGTGCCAGCAGTGAAGCGCTTCCCGTCGGGGTAATTAACTACGAGCAGTACTTC. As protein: CASSEALPVGVINYEQYF.

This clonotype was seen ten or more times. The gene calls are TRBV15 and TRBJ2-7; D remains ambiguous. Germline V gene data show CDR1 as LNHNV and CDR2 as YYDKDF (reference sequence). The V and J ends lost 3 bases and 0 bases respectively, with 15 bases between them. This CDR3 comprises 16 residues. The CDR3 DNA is TGTGCCACCAGCAGGGAAGGGTGGTCGGACTCCTACGAGCAGTACTTC. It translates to CATSREGWSDSYEQYF.

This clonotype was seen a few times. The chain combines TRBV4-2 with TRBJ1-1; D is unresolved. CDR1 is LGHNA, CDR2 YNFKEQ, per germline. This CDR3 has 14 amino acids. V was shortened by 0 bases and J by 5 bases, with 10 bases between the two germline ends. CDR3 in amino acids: CASSQDRRGTEAFF. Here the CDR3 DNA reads TGTGCCAGCAGCCAAGATCGACGAGGGACTGAAGCTTTCTTT.

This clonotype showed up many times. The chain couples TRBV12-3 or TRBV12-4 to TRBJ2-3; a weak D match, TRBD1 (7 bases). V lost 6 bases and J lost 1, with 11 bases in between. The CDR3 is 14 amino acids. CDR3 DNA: TGTGCCAGCAGCCCCAGGGGGGGCACAGATACGCAGTATTTT. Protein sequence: CASSPRGGTDTQYF.

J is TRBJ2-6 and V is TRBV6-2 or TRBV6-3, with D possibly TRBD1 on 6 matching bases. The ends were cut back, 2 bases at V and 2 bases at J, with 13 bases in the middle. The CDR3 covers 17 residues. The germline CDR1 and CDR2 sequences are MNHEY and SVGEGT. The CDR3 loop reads CASSYRPQGTGANVLTF. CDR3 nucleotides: TGTGCCAGCAGTTACCGCCCGCAGGGGACTGGGGCCAACGTCCTGACTTTC.

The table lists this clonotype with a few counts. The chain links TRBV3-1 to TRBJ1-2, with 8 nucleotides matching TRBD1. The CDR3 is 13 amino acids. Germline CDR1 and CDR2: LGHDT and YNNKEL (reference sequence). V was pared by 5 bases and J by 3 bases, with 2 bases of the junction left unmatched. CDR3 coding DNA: TGTGCCAGCAGCACAGGGGGAGACTATGGCTACACCTTC. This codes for CASSTGGDYGYTF.

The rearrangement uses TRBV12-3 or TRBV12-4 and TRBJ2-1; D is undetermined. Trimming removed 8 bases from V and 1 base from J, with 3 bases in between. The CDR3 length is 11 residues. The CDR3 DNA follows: TGTGCCAGCTTTTCCTACAATGAGCAGTTCTTC. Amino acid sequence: CASFSYNEQFF.

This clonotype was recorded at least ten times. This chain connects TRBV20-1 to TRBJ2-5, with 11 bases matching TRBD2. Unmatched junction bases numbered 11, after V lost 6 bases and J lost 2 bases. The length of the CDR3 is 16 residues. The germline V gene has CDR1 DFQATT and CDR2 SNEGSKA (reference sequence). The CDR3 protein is CSAGGPTSGKQETQYF. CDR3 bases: TGCAGTGCCGGGGGGCCGACTAGCGGGAAACAAGAGACCCAGTACTTC.

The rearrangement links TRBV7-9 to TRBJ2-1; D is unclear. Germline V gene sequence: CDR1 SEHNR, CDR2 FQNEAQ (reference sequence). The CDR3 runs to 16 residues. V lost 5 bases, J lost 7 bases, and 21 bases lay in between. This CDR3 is CASSTREATGYNEQFF. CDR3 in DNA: TGTGCCAGCAGCACCCGCGAGGCGACTGGGTATAATGAGCAGTTCTTC. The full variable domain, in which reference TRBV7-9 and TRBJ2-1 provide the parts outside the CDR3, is DTGVSQNPRHKITKRGQNVTFRCDPISEHNRLYWYRQTLGQGPEFLTYFQNEAQLEKSRLLSDRFSAERPKGSFSTLEIQRTEQGDSAMYLCASSTREATGYNEQFFGPGTRLTVL.

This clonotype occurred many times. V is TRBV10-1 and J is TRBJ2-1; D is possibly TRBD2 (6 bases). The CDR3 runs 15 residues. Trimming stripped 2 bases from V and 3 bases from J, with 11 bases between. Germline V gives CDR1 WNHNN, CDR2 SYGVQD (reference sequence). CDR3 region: CASSETRTIYNEQFF. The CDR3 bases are TGCGCCAGCAGTGAGACCCGGACTATCTACAATGAGCAGTTCTTC.

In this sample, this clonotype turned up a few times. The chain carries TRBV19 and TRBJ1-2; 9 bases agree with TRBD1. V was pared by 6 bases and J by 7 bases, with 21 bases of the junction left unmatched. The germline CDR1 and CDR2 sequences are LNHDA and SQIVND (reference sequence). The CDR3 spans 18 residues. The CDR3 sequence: CASSPKGGGQGPRGGYTF. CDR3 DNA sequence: TGTGCCAGTAGCCCCAAAGGGGGGGGACAGGGACCCAGGGGTGGCTACACCTTC.

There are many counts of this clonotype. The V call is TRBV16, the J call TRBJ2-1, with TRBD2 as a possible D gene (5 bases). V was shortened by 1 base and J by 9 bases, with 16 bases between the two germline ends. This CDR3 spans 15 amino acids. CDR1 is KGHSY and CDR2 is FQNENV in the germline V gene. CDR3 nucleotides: TGTGCCAGCAGCCAATGGGAAACTAGGGCCAGTGAGCAGTTCTTC. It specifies CASSQWETRASEQFF.

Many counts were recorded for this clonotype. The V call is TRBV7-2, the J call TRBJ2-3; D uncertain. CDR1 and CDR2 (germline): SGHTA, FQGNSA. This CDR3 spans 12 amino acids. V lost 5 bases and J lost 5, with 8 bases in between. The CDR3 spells CASSLSEDTQYF. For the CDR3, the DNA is TGTGCCAGCAGCCTAAGTGAAGATACGCAGTATTTT.

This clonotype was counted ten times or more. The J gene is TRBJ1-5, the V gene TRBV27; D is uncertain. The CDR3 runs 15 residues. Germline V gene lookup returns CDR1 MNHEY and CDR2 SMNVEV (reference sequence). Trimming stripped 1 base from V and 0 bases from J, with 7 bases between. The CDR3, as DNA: TGTGCCAGCAGTTTATACAGCTATAGCAATCAGCCCCAGCATTTT. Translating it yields CASSLYSYSNQPQHF.

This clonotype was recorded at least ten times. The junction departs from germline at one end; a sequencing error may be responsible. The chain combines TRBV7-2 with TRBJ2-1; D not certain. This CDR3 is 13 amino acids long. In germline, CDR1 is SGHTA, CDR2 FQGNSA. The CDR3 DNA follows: TGTGCCAGCAGCCTCTACCGGGTCAATGACCAGTTCTTC. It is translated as CASSLYRVNDQFF.

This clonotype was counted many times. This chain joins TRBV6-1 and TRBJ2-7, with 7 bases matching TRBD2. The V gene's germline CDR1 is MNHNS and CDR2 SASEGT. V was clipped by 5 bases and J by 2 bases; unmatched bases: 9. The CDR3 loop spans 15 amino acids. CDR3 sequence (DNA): TGTGCCAGCAGTCGCGGGGCTAGCGGAACCTACGAGCAGTACTTC. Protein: CASSRGASGTYEQYF.

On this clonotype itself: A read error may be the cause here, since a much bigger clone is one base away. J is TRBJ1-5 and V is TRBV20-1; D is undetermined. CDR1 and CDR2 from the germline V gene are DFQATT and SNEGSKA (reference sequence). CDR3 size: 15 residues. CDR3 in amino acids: CSVRREIGSNQPQHF. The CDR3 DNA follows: TGCAGTGTTAGACGTGAGATAGGGAGCAATCAGCCCCAGCATTTT.